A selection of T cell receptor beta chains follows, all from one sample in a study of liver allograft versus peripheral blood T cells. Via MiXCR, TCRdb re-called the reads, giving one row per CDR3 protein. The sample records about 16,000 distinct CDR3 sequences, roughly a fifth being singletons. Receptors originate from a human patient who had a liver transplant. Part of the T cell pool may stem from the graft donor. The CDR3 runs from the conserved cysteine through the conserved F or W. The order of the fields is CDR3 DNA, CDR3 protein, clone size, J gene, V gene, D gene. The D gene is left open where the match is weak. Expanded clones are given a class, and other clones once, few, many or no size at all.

CDR3 DNA: TGTGCCAGCTCGCCCACGACAGGGGAGCTAGGCGAGCAGTACTTC
CDR3 protein: CASSPTTGELGEQYF
clone size: medium-sized
J gene: TRBJ2-7
V gene: TRBV18
D gene: TRBD1

CDR3 DNA: TGTGCCAGCACCACCTCCCATTACCGGGCCAACGTCCTGACTTTC
CDR3 protein: CASTTSHYRANVLTF
clone size: medium-sized
J gene: TRBJ2-6
V gene: TRBV6-1
D gene: .

CDR3 DNA: TGTGCCAGCTCCCTCTACGGGAGCTCCTACGAGCAGTACTTC
CDR3 protein: CASSLYGSSYEQYF
clone size: medium-sized
J gene: TRBJ2-7
V gene: TRBV18
D gene: .

CDR3 DNA: TGTGCCAGCAGCCAAGATTACGGGGCTGGAAACACCATATATTTT
CDR3 protein: CASSQDYGAGNTIYF
clone size: .
J gene: TRBJ1-3
V gene: TRBV14
D gene: .

CDR3 DNA: TGTGCCAGCAGTTTATCGGGGTTGCTCCACGATACGCAGTATTTT
CDR3 protein: CASSLSGLLHDTQYF
clone size: many
J gene: TRBJ2-3
V gene: TRBV27
D gene: .

CDR3 DNA: TGCAGTGCTAGCTTTTACACCTTC
CDR3 protein: CSASFYTF
clone size: .
J gene: TRBJ1-2
V gene: TRBV20-1
D gene: .

CDR3 DNA: TGTGCCAGCAGTCCCCAACCGGGGCCATTTAGCATGAACACTGAAGCTTTCTTT
CDR3 protein: CASSPQPGPFSMNTEAFF
clone size: .
J gene: TRBJ1-1
V gene: TRBV7-3
D gene: .

CDR3 DNA: TGTGCCAGCACCCTTAGCGGCCGGGAGCTGTTTTTT
CDR3 protein: CASTLSGRELFF
clone size: .
J gene: TRBJ2-2
V gene: TRBV9
D gene: .

CDR3 DNA: TGTGCCAGCAGCTCGGGGACACGCAGAGGAGCTTTCTTT
CDR3 protein: CASSSGTRRGAFF
clone size: .
J gene: TRBJ1-1
V gene: TRBV11-2
D gene: .

CDR3 DNA: TGTGCCAGCAGCTTAGTAGGGGGGGCGCTTGGGGCCAACGTCCTGACTTTC
CDR3 protein: CASSLVGGALGANVLTF
clone size: .
J gene: TRBJ2-6
V gene: TRBV7-9
D gene: .

CDR3 DNA: TGTGCCAGCAGCCGATCGGGGTGGGTGTCCAGCGAGACCCAGTACTTC
CDR3 protein: CASSRSGWVSSETQYF
clone size: .
J gene: TRBJ2-5
V gene: TRBV11-1
D gene: .

CDR3 DNA: TGCAGCGCCCAGCCAGCAGATACGCAGTATTTT
CDR3 protein: CSAQPADTQYF
clone size: .
J gene: TRBJ2-3
V gene: TRBV29-1
D gene: .

CDR3 DNA: TGTGCCAGCTCGGGAGACACCGGGGAGCTGTTTTTT
CDR3 protein: CASSGDTGELFF
clone size: .
J gene: TRBJ2-2
V gene: TRBV11-3
D gene: .

CDR3 DNA: TGCAGTGCCTTACGACAGAGCTTCTACGAGCAGTACTTC
CDR3 protein: CSALRQSFYEQYF
clone size: once
J gene: TRBJ2-7
V gene: TRBV20-1
D gene: .

CDR3 DNA: TGTGCCAGCTCACCACAGGGGCAGAAACTGTTTTTT
CDR3 protein: CASSPQGQKLFF
clone size: many
J gene: TRBJ1-4
V gene: TRBV18
D gene: .

CDR3 DNA: TGTGCCAGCAGCTTGGAAGGGCCTGAAGCTTTCTTT
CDR3 protein: CASSLEGPEAFF
clone size: .
J gene: TRBJ1-1
V gene: TRBV5-6
D gene: .

CDR3 DNA: TGTGCCAGCAGTCTACGGGGACAGGGCAATCAGCCCCAGCATTTT
CDR3 protein: CASSLRGQGNQPQHF
clone size: few
J gene: TRBJ1-5
V gene: TRBV6-1
D gene: TRBD1

CDR3 DNA: TGTGCCATCAGTGGGACAAATAGCAATCAGCCCCAGCATTTT
CDR3 protein: CAISGTNSNQPQHF
clone size: .
J gene: TRBJ1-5
V gene: TRBV10-3
D gene: .

CDR3 DNA: TGTGCCAGCAGCTTAGAAGCAGGGAACTATGGCTACACCTTC
CDR3 protein: CASSLEAGNYGYTF
clone size: medium-sized
J gene: TRBJ1-2
V gene: TRBV7-2
D gene: .

CDR3 DNA: TGTGCCAGCAGCTTCGACCTTGAGGACAGGGGAAATGAAAAACTGTTTTTT
CDR3 protein: CASSFDLEDRGNEKLFF
clone size: few
J gene: TRBJ1-4
V gene: TRBV7-3
D gene: TRBD1

CDR3 DNA: TGCAGTGCGTGGGGACAGATTAACACTGAAGCTTTCTTT
CDR3 protein: CSAWGQINTEAFF
clone size: .
J gene: TRBJ1-1
V gene: TRBV20-1
D gene: TRBD1

CDR3 DNA: TGTGCCAGCAGTTCCCGACAGGGGAGTATTAACACTGAAGCTTTCTTT
CDR3 protein: CASSSRQGSINTEAFF
clone size: few
J gene: TRBJ1-1
V gene: TRBV27
D gene: TRBD1

CDR3 DNA: TGTGCCAGCAGTTCCCCAACAGGAACGGCACCTACAGATACGCAGTATTTT
CDR3 protein: CASSSPTGTAPTDTQYF
clone size: few
J gene: TRBJ2-3
V gene: TRBV27
D gene: .

CDR3 DNA: TGTGCCAGCAGTTACTCGAGGGGGGGCAATGAGCAGTTCTTC
CDR3 protein: CASSYSRGGNEQFF
clone size: many
J gene: TRBJ2-1
V gene: TRBV6-6
D gene: .

CDR3 DNA: TGTGCCAGCAGCTCGCTCCGCGGGGGGTACAATGAGCAGTTCTTC
CDR3 protein: CASSSLRGGYNEQFF
clone size: .
J gene: TRBJ2-1
V gene: TRBV28
D gene: TRBD2

CDR3 DNA: TGCAGTGCTAGAGTCAAGACAGGGGGCCGGACTAGCGGGAAGACCGGGGAGCTGTTTTTT
CDR3 protein: CSARVKTGGRTSGKTGELFF
clone size: .
J gene: TRBJ2-2
V gene: TRBV20-1
D gene: TRBD2

CDR3 DNA: TGTGCCAGCAGTGACCCCAGCTTTGGGGGGGGTACACCAGATACGCAGTATTTT
CDR3 protein: CASSDPSFGGGTPDTQYF
clone size: many
J gene: TRBJ2-3
V gene: TRBV6-5
D gene: TRBD2

CDR3 DNA: TGTGCCAGCTCACCCTCGACAGGAATCTCCTACGAGCAGTACTTC
CDR3 protein: CASSPSTGISYEQYF
clone size: many
J gene: TRBJ2-7
V gene: TRBV18
D gene: .

CDR3 DNA: TGCAGTGCTAGAGATCCACTTGTTCTGGATGAGCAGTTCTTC
CDR3 protein: CSARDPLVLDEQFF
clone size: .
J gene: TRBJ2-1
V gene: TRBV20-1
D gene: .

CDR3 DNA: TGTGCCAGTAGTATCAGCGTCCGTTCCTACAATGAGCAGTTCTTC
CDR3 protein: CASSISVRSYNEQFF
clone size: medium-sized
J gene: TRBJ2-1
V gene: TRBV19
D gene: .

CDR3 DNA: TGTGCCAGCAGTGAAGCGGCGGTCAACACCGGGGAGCTGTTTTTT
CDR3 protein: CASSEAAVNTGELFF
clone size: once
J gene: TRBJ2-2
V gene: TRBV2
D gene: .

CDR3 DNA: TGTGCCAGCAGTGGCCTACAGGGTCGGGAAGCTTTCTTT
CDR3 protein: CASSGLQGREAFF
clone size: medium-sized
J gene: TRBJ1-1
V gene: TRBV6-2/TRBV6-3
D gene: .

CDR3 DNA: TGCAGCGTTGGGGGCGGGGGGGCCCAATACAATGAGCAGTTCTTC
CDR3 protein: CSVGGGGAQYNEQFF
clone size: few
J gene: TRBJ2-1
V gene: TRBV29-1
D gene: TRBD2

CDR3 DNA: TGTGCCAGCATGCTGGCAGTCTATCAACCCCAGCATTTT
CDR3 protein: CASMLAVYQPQHF
clone size: few
J gene: TRBJ1-5
V gene: TRBV6-2/TRBV6-3
D gene: .

CDR3 DNA: TGTGCCAGCAGCCTATTTCAAGGGGGAGTGGGCACTGAAGCTTTCTTT
CDR3 protein: CASSLFQGGVGTEAFF
clone size: .
J gene: TRBJ1-1
V gene: TRBV11-1
D gene: .

CDR3 DNA: TGTGCCAGCAGCGTGACTAGCGGGGGGGCGGGCACCGGGGAGCTGTTTTTT
CDR3 protein: CASSVTSGGAGTGELFF
clone size: .
J gene: TRBJ2-2
V gene: TRBV9
D gene: TRBD2

CDR3 DNA: TGTGCCTGGGTGATGGGGGCAGGAAACTCTGGAAACACCATATATTTT
CDR3 protein: CAWVMGAGNSGNTIYF
clone size: few
J gene: TRBJ1-3
V gene: TRBV30
D gene: .

CDR3 DNA: TGCAGCGTTGAAGGGGGGGGCAGGGTCACTGAAGCTTTCTTT
CDR3 protein: CSVEGGGRVTEAFF
clone size: medium-sized
J gene: TRBJ1-1
V gene: TRBV29-1
D gene: .

CDR3 DNA: TGTGCCAGCAGCTTGACTAGCGGGATGAGAGAGACCCAGTACTTC
CDR3 protein: CASSLTSGMRETQYF
clone size: .
J gene: TRBJ2-5
V gene: TRBV5-6
D gene: TRBD2

CDR3 DNA: TGTGCCAGCAGTAAAGAGGCAGGGGGCCTGTACGAGCAGTACTTC
CDR3 protein: CASSKEAGGLYEQYF
clone size: medium-sized
J gene: TRBJ2-7
V gene: TRBV6-1
D gene: TRBD1

CDR3 DNA: TGTGCCAGCAGAGGAGGGCCCTCCTACAATGAGCAGTTCTTC
CDR3 protein: CASRGGPSYNEQFF
clone size: many
J gene: TRBJ2-1
V gene: TRBV27
D gene: .

CDR3 DNA: TGTGCCAGTACTCCATACAGGACCGCGAACACCGGGGAGCTGTTTTTT
CDR3 protein: CASTPYRTANTGELFF
clone size: many
J gene: TRBJ2-2
V gene: TRBV19
D gene: .

CDR3 DNA: TGCAGCGTTGCCAAGAGCGGGGGGCGCACAGATACGCAGAATTTT
CDR3 protein: CSVAKSGGRTDTQNF
clone size: .
J gene: TRBJ2-3
V gene: TRBV29-1
D gene: TRBD2

CDR3 DNA: TGTGCCAGCAGTTTTATAGGAAGCTATGGCTACACCTTC
CDR3 protein: CASSFIGSYGYTF
clone size: many
J gene: TRBJ1-2
V gene: TRBV27
D gene: .

CDR3 DNA: TGTGCCAGCAGCTTGGGGACTAGCGGTTATCAAGAGACCCAGTACTTC
CDR3 protein: CASSLGTSGYQETQYF
clone size: .
J gene: TRBJ2-5
V gene: TRBV13
D gene: TRBD2

CDR3 DNA: TGTGCCAGCAGCCAAGAGGCAGGGGGGTACAATGAGCAGTTCTTC
CDR3 protein: CASSQEAGGYNEQFF
clone size: many
J gene: TRBJ2-1
V gene: TRBV14
D gene: .

CDR3 DNA: TGTGCCAGCAGCTCCGGGCAGAGGACTGAAGCTTTCTTT
CDR3 protein: CASSSGQRTEAFF
clone size: .
J gene: TRBJ1-1
V gene: TRBV5-4
D gene: .

CDR3 DNA: TGTGCCAGCAGCACCCGGGACAGGGGACCCTACGAGCAGTACTTC
CDR3 protein: CASSTRDRGPYEQYF
clone size: .
J gene: TRBJ2-7
V gene: TRBV14
D gene: TRBD1

CDR3 DNA: TGTGCCAGCAGCTCTGACAGGGGGAGGACAGATACGCAGTATTTT
CDR3 protein: CASSSDRGRTDTQYF
clone size: .
J gene: TRBJ2-3
V gene: TRBV5-6
D gene: TRBD1

CDR3 DNA: TGTGCCAGCAGCCAAGTATTAGGGAGGGCCGCCTACGAGCAGTACTTC
CDR3 protein: CASSQVLGRAAYEQYF
clone size: few
J gene: TRBJ2-7
V gene: TRBV14
D gene: TRBD2

CDR3 DNA: TGCAGTGCTGGGACAGGGCTCAGCCAGCATTTT
CDR3 protein: CSAGTGLSQHF
clone size: .
J gene: TRBJ1-5
V gene: TRBV20-1
D gene: TRBD1

CDR3 DNA: TGTGCCAGCAGTTTATCAAACAGGGGGACCTACGAGCAGTACTTC
CDR3 protein: CASSLSNRGTYEQYF
clone size: .
J gene: TRBJ2-7
V gene: TRBV27
D gene: TRBD1

CDR3 DNA: TGTGCCAGCAGTCCCAGAGCCCGCGGGAGCCTGAGCTCCTACAATGAGCAGTTCTTC
CDR3 protein: CASSPRARGSLSSYNEQFF
clone size: many
J gene: TRBJ2-1
V gene: TRBV6-2/TRBV6-3
D gene: TRBD2

CDR3 DNA: TGCAGTGCGAGAAGAGCGGGAGGGAATTCCTACGAGCAGTACTTC
CDR3 protein: CSARRAGGNSYEQYF
clone size: .
J gene: TRBJ2-7
V gene: TRBV20-1
D gene: TRBD2